The source of this T cell receptor (beta chain) is a study of T cells in Graves' hyperthyroidism and ophthalmopathy. Germline-derived CDR1 and CDR2 are LNHDA and SQIVND (reference sequence). With 3 bases removed from V and 1 base from J, the gap between germline ends came to 4 bases. This CDR3 has 13 amino acids. In its sample, this clonotype was seen a few times. Researchers took RNA transcripts and amplified the TCR beta CDR3 regions from them. A first-round RT-PCR of the TCR CDR3 used the HTBI primer set. Via MiXCR, TCRdb re-called the multiplex PCR reads, giving one row per CDR3 protein. Seen here are approximately 700,000 distinct CDR3 sequences, less than 20% observed once, and the top ten hold under 9.5%.

Sequencing was carried out using blood. The sequence came from a man between 18 and 29 years old with Graves' hyperthyroidism. The rearrangement uses TRBV19 and TRBJ1-5, with D unresolved. The CDR3 reads CASSMESNQPQHF. The DNA of the CDR3 is TGTGCCAGTAGTATGGAAAGCAATCAGCCCCAGCATTTT.